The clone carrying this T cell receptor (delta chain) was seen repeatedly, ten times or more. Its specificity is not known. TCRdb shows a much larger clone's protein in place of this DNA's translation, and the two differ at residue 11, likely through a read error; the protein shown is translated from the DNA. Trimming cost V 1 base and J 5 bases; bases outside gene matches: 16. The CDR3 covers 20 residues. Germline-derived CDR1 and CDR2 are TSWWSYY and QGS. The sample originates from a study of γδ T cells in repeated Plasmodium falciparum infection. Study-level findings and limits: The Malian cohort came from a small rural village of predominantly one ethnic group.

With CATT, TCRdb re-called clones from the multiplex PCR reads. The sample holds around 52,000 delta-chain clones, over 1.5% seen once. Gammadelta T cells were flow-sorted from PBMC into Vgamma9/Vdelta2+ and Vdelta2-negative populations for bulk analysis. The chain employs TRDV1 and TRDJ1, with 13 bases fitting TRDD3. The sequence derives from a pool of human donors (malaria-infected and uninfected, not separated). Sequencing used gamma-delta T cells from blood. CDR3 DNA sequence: TGTGCTCTTGGGGAACCCTACCCAAACCTCCACTGGGGGATACGAGATAAACTCATCTTT. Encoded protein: CALGEPYPNLHWGIRDKLIF.